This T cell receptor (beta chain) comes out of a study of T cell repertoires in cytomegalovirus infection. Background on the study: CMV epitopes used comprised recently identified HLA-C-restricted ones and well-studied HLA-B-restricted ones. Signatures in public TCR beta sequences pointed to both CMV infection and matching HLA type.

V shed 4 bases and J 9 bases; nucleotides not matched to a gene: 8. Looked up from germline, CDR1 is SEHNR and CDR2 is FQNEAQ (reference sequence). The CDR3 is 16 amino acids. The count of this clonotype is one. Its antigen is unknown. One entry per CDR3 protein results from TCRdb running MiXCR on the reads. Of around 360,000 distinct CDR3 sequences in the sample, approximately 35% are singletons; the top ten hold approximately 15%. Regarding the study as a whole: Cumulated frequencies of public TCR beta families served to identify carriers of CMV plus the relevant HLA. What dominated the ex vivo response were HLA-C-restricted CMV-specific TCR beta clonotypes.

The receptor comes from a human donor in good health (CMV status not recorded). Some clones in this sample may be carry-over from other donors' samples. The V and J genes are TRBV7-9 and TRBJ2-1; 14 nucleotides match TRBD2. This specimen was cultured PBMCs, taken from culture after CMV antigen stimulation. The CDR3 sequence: CASSSMTSGRAGEQFF. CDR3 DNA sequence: TGTGCCAGCAGCTCCATGACTAGCGGGAGGGCCGGTGAGCAGTTCTTC.